Listed below are T cell receptor beta chains from one sample, sequenced in a study of T cell responses to AZD1222 COVID-19 vaccine. Sequencing used immunoSEQ multiplex PCR; TCRdb keeps in-frame clones, though not all of them. Found here are 110,000 to 150,000 clones, roughly 93% of them singletons; the top ten hold 0.91%. The sequences come from peripheral blood, collected on day 0 of MenACWY control vaccination. These receptors all stem from an adult in good health. CDR3s include the opening cysteine and the closing phenylalanine or tryptophan. D genes are given only for firm matches. Clone size, where shown, is once, few, many, or a class for clones that have expanded.

j_gene,d_gene,v_gene,abundance,CDR3nt,CDR3aa
TRBJ2-1,TRBD1,TRBV15,.,TGTGCCACCAGCAGACCGGGACAGGAGAGTAATGAGCAGTTCTTC,CATSRPGQESNEQFF
TRBJ1-1,.,TRBV5-1,.,TGCGCCAGCAGCAACCAGGCGGGGCGCGAAGCTTTCTTT,CASSNQAGREAFF
TRBJ2-5,TRBD1,TRBV5-4,.,TGTGCCAGCAGCACGGGACAGGGGAAGAGTGAGACCCAGTACTTC,CASSTGQGKSETQYF
TRBJ2-4,TRBD2,TRBV27,.,TGTGCCAGCAGTCACGGACTAGCGGGGTCCTTTATTCAGTACTTC,CASSHGLAGSFIQYF
TRBJ2-1,.,TRBV28,.,TGTGCCAGCACTGGGTTCTACGGGAGTGGGGCCTACAATGAGCAGTTCTTC,CASTGFYGSGAYNEQFF
TRBJ1-6,.,TRBV6-2/TRBV6-3,.,TGTGCCAGCAGCGACAGGAAAGATTCACCCCTCCACTTT,CASSDRKDSPLHF
TRBJ1-3,.,TRBV6-5,.,TGTGCCAGCAGTTACTCGGAGGGAGGAACTGGAAACACCATATATTTT,CASSYSEGGTGNTIYF
TRBJ1-5,TRBD1,TRBV30,.,TGTGCCTGGAGTCTAGGGGGCGCGGCCAGCCAGCCCCAGCATTTT,CAWSLGGAASQPQHF
TRBJ2-2,.,TRBV7-6,.,TGTGCCAGCAGCTTAGGGACTCGACTCTTCACCGGGGAGCTGTTTTTT,CASSLGTRLFTGELFF
TRBJ1-2,TRBD1,TRBV19,.,TGTGCCAGTACCACAGACAGGGGGCGTATTGGCTACACCTTC,CASTTDRGRIGYTF
TRBJ2-3,.,TRBV18,.,TGTGCCAGCTCACCAGAAGGGACCTACACAGATACGCAGTATTTT,CASSPEGTYTDTQYF
TRBJ2-3,.,TRBV6-6,.,TGTGCCAGCTTGGGAGGTCCAGATACGCAGTATTTT,CASLGGPDTQYF
TRBJ1-1,.,TRBV12-5,.,TGTGCTAGTGGCCGGACGGTTCAGAACACTGAAGCTTTCTTT,CASGRTVQNTEAFF
TRBJ2-5,TRBD1,TRBV6-1,.,TGTGCCAGCAGTGAACAAACAGGGGGCCCGGAGACCCAGTACTTC,CASSEQTGGPETQYF
TRBJ1-5,.,TRBV15,.,TGTGCCACCAGCAGAGATCGAGGCTCCAGTCAGCCCCAGCATTTT,CATSRDRGSSQPQHF
TRBJ2-1,TRBD1,TRBV7-9,.,TGTGCCAGCGGAACAGGGGGCTCGGGCAATGAGCAGTTCTTC,CASGTGGSGNEQFF
TRBJ2-7,.,TRBV9,.,TGTGCCAGCAGCGTAGGAGTTAGGGACTACGAGCAGTACTTC,CASSVGVRDYEQYF
TRBJ1-5,.,TRBV12-3/TRBV12-4,.,TGTGCCAGCAGTTTACTTAGCAATCAGCCCCAGCATTTT,CASSLLSNQPQHF
TRBJ1-4,.,TRBV27,few,TGTGCCAGCAGTTATGGTAGGGTAGGTGAAAAACTGTTTTTT,CASSYGRVGEKLFF
TRBJ1-3,TRBD1,TRBV23-1,.,TGCGCCAGCAGTCACCCCGGGACAGCCCGCTCTGGAAACACCATATATTTT,CASSHPGTARSGNTIYF
TRBJ1-6,.,TRBV6-6,.,TGTGCCAGCAGTCTTGGCAGGGGAGACTCGGCTTCACCCCTCCACTTT,CASSLGRGDSASPLHF
TRBJ2-2,TRBD2,TRBV18,.,TGTGCCAGCTCACCAGCTAGCGGGATTCCGACCGGGGAGCTGTTTTTT,CASSPASGIPTGELFF
TRBJ2-1,.,TRBV27,.,TGTGCCAGCAGTTTACTTGCGGAAGTGGCCTACAATGAGCAGTTCTTC,CASSLLAEVAYNEQFF
TRBJ1-1,.,TRBV5-1,once,TGCGCCAGCAGCTTGGCTGTGGGGCGGAACACTGAAGCTTTCTTT,CASSLAVGRNTEAFF
TRBJ2-3,TRBD1,TRBV5-4,.,TGTGCCAGCAGCTCCGAAACAGGGGCTACGCAGTATTTT,CASSSETGATQYF
TRBJ1-1,.,TRBV5-1,.,TGCGCCAGCAGCTTGCAGGGCAGGAACGCTGAAGCTTTCTTT,CASSLQGRNAEAFF
TRBJ1-1,TRBD1,TRBV3-1/TRBV3-2,.,TGTGCCAGCAGCCCGGGACAGACCATAAGGGGGGACACTGAAGCTTTCTTT,CASSPGQTIRGDTEAFF
TRBJ1-1,TRBD1,TRBV27,.,TGTGCCAGCAGTTGGGCGACAGGGGCGACTGAAGCTTTCTTT,CASSWATGATEAFF
TRBJ1-1,TRBD1,TRBV9,.,TGTGCCAGCAGCTTTGGGACAGGGGGGAACACTGAAGCTTTCTTT,CASSFGTGGNTEAFF
TRBJ2-2,.,TRBV30,.,TGTGCCTGGAGTGTACGAGGAACTGTGAACACCGGGGAGCTGTTTTTT,CAWSVRGTVNTGELFF
TRBJ1-2,.,TRBV29-1,once,TGCAGCGTTGAAGGAGCATTTGGCTACACCTTC,CSVEGAFGYTF
TRBJ2-1,.,TRBV9,.,TGTGCCAGCAGCGCGACAGGAGACTCCTACAATGAGCAGTTCTTC,CASSATGDSYNEQFF
TRBJ2-3,TRBD2,TRBV2,.,TGTGCCAGCAGTGTCTCGACTAGCGGGGACCCGGAAGATACGCAGTATTTT,CASSVSTSGDPEDTQYF
TRBJ1-5,.,TRBV12-5,.,TGTGCTAGTGGTACCGAAGTGGAAGGTCAGCCCCAGCATTTT,CASGTEVEGQPQHF
TRBJ2-2,.,TRBV5-5,.,TGTGCCAGCAGCTTCCGGAACACCGGGGAGCTGTTTTTT,CASSFRNTGELFF
TRBJ1-2,.,TRBV28,.,TGTGCCAGCAGATTAGGTCCCACCGGGACCTATGGCTACACCTTC,CASRLGPTGTYGYTF
TRBJ2-2,TRBD2,TRBV27,.,TGTGCCAGCAGGGTAGCGGGAGAGGGGACCGGGGAGCTGTTTTTT,CASRVAGEGTGELFF
TRBJ1-2,.,TRBV7-8,.,TGTGCCAGCAGCAAAGCCAGCTTTATCGGCTATGGCTACACCTTC,CASSKASFIGYGYTF
TRBJ1-1,TRBD1,TRBV6-4,.,TGTGCCAGCAGCTCGGACAGGACGAACACTGAAGCTTTCTTT,CASSSDRTNTEAFF
TRBJ2-7,.,TRBV4-2,few,TGTGCCAGCAGCCGGCGGACTCTTTACGAGCAGTACTTC,CASSRRTLYEQYF
TRBJ2-7,.,TRBV30,.,TGTGCCTGGAGTGTATCGGCGGCCTACGAGCAGTACTTC,CAWSVSAAYEQYF
TRBJ2-1,TRBD2,TRBV18,.,TGTGCCAGCTCAGCGACTAGCGGGAGGCCAGGTGAGCAGTTCTTC,CASSATSGRPGEQFF
TRBJ1-2,TRBD1,TRBV7-2,.,TGTGCCAGCAGCCCAGGGGGTGCTCGCTATGGCTACACCTTC,CASSPGGARYGYTF
TRBJ1-1,.,TRBV5-5,.,TGTGCCAGCAGCTTGTACGTGAACACTGAAGCTTTCTTT,CASSLYVNTEAFF
TRBJ2-7,TRBD2,TRBV11-2,.,TGTGCCAGCAGCCCTCGTCTAGCGGGGGGGGAAAACGAGCAGTACTTC,CASSPRLAGGENEQYF
TRBJ1-2,TRBD1,TRBV19,.,TGTGCCAGTAGGAGGACAGGAGGGGATTATGGCTACACCTTC,CASRRTGGDYGYTF
TRBJ1-2,TRBD1,TRBV5-1,.,TGCGCCAGCAGCTCCAGGGGGCGAGGGGATGGCTACACCTTC,CASSSRGRGDGYTF
TRBJ2-3,.,TRBV19,.,TGTGCCAGTAGTATAGGGTTTGCCCTATCAGGGGGCACAGATACGCAGTATTTT,CASSIGFALSGGTDTQYF
TRBJ2-7,.,TRBV5-4,.,TGTGCCAGCAGCTTGTGGGACACCACCTACGAGCAGTACTTC,CASSLWDTTYEQYF
TRBJ1-4,.,TRBV7-9,once,TGTGCCAGCAGTCAAGGGGCTGTAATTAATGAAAAACTGTTTTTT,CASSQGAVINEKLFF
TRBJ2-5,TRBD2,TRBV7-9,.,TGTGCCAGCAGCTCCACTAGCGGGAGTTTCGGAGAGACCCAGTACTTC,CASSSTSGSFGETQYF
TRBJ1-2,.,TRBV7-2,.,TGTGCCAGCAGCTCAAAGATGGGTCTCGCTCGGGGCTACACCTTC,CASSSKMGLARGYTF
TRBJ1-2,.,TRBV2,.,TGTGCCAGCAGTAGCTACACCTTC,CASSSYTF
TRBJ1-1,.,TRBV7-2,.,TGTGCCAGCAGCTTGAATACCTACAGCACTGAAGCTTTCTTT,CASSLNTYSTEAFF